Presented here are 3 T cell receptor beta chains from one specimen sequenced in a study of CD8+CD57+ T cells in acquired aplastic anemia. Genomic DNA constituted the template upon which TCR beta VDJ and CDR3 profiling was performed. TCRdb called the reads again in MiXCR, with one record for every CDR3 protein. The table lists under 200,000 distinct CDR3 sequences, roughly half of them singletons. The patients chosen for sequencing had shown expansion of CD8+CD57+ cells (detected by flow cytometry). Material for sequencing was sorted CD4+, CD8+, or CD8+CD57+ T cells (not recorded which) from PBMCs. These receptors came from a human donor with aplastic anemia.

This clonotype was seen repeatedly, ten times or more. The rearrangement links TRBV18 to TRBJ1-5; D unclear. Trimming shortened V by 5 bases and J by 0 bases, and 2 bases separated the two germline ends. The CDR3 totals 12 residues. Looked up from germline, CDR1 is KGHSH and CDR2 is LQKENI. The CDR3: CASSTSNQPQHF. CDR3 nucleotides: TGTGCCAGCTCAACTAGCAATCAGCCCCAGCATTTT.

A note on this clonotype: The CDR3 carries no conserved terminal phenylalanine or tryptophan, so it likely arises from a read error. The rearrangement links TRBV15 to TRBJ2-2, with D perhaps matching TRBD1 or TRBD2 (5 bases each). Germline values: CDR1 LNHNV, CDR2 YYDKDF (reference sequence). V lost 5 bases to trimming and J lost 4 bases, with 20 bases between them. The CDR3 contains 17 residues. The CDR3 nucleotides are TGTGCCACCAGCTCGAGAGCGTGGTGGGGGAGCACCGGGGAGCTGTTTCTT. Protein product: CATSSRAWWGSTGELFL.

The V gene is TRBV11-2, the J gene TRBJ2-3, with no clear D. The CDR3 has 15 residues. Germline values: CDR1 SGHAT, CDR2 FQNNGV. Between the trimmed V and J ends, which lost 5 bases and 2 bases, there was a span of 14 bases. The CDR3 sequence: CASSPRLQSTDTQYF. In DNA form, the CDR3 reads TGTGCCAGCAGCCCGAGGCTTCAGTCCACAGATACGCAGTATTTT.